This T cell receptor beta chain was recorded in a study of T-cell memory formation after mild COVID-19. Study-wide results and limits: Clones contracting day 15 to 85 were balanced CD4/CD8; later expanders leaned CD4+. What remained unconfirmed was the SARS-CoV-2 specificity of second-wave clones peaking on day 37.

About this clonotype: Its specificity is not known.

The TCR alpha and TCR beta cDNA libraries, bearing sample barcodes and UMIs, were generated by 5'RACE using constant-segment primers. Each CDR3 protein gets one entry after TCRdb re-called the 5' RACE reads with MiXCR. The table includes 450,000 to 650,000 distinct CDR3 sequences, about 20% detected once. Sequencing input: PBMCs or a T cell subset sorted from them (not recorded which). The source is an adult woman who had mild COVID-19 (a few samples of this study predate the infection). Cell type and time point are not known.

CDR3: CASRSLLNTEAFF. For the CDR3, the DNA is TGTGCCAGCAGATCCCTACTGAACACTGAAGCTTTCTTT. V and J are TRBV12-3 or TRBV12-4 and TRBJ1-1; D gene uncertain. The V end was cut by 6 bases, the J end by 0 bases, with 8 bases between. CDR3 length: 13 amino acids.